This record looks at one TCR beta chain sequence and its context. Its antigen has not been determined. Per-nucleotide qualities are absent, and no much larger clonotype sits a single base away. This specimen belongs to a study of STAT3 mutations in large granular lymphocyte leukemia (dated by TCRdb to the late 2010s). In the study overall: In roughly half of the longitudinally sequenced T-LGLL patients, canonical activating STAT3 mutations were detected. More than half of T-LGLL patients received one or more immunosuppressive therapy regimens, with hematologic response in less than 50% of those treated. Patients with T-cell large granular lymphocyte leukemia underwent serial deep sequencing of TCRbeta CDR3 and STAT3 to reconstruct clonal hierarchy and dynamics. From an initial cohort of approximately 190 LGL patients, over 15 representative T-LGLL cases were picked for longitudinal TCRbeta and STAT3 sequencing. As controls, the study also included longitudinal sequencing of a couple of patients with natural killer LGL leukemia. Patients were sequenced at approximately 4 time points on average, with the number of samplings per patient ranging from 2 to 8.

DNA was extracted from blood mononuclear cells, and the same DNA was used for both TCR and STAT3 sequencing. TCRbeta libraries were sequenced on an Illumina MiSeq, and an average of roughly 39,000 productive templates per sample was obtained. The immunoSEQ assay, which uses multiplex PCR amplification, was used to generate TCRbeta CDR3 libraries. Under the source paper's analysis protocol: Repertoire diversity was calculated as previously defined, with values near 0 taken to indicate extremely monoclonal samples. The immuneACCESS repertoire file appears here via TCRdb, limited to in-frame rearrangements. These files lack a portion of the clones; in checked studies, under half of the deficit traces to unresolved V genes, and the cause of the others is not known. The V and J calls and clone size are taken from that table; D and trimming were inferred from the DNA. The sample table shows about 1,700 clones, and 50% to 60% are seen once. Around 72% of the sample comes from the top ten.

The full study reports these points: The burden of the dominant TCR clone was higher than the STAT3 mutant burden in several patients, which suggests that the STAT3 mutation arose secondarily inside a clone that had already expanded. Because no samples were available when a clone first appeared, clonal expansion was inferred from samplings taken at other points. All T-LGLL patients had at least one immunodominant TCRbeta clonotype, and roughly half had multiple immunodominant subclonotypes. TCR clonotype switching after therapy was observed in 6 of 18 patients, and all newly emerging clones were found to be STAT3 wild type. Because codominant clonotypes persisted in some patients, a small but highly pathogenic clone may have been missed. The linking of therapy response to changes in TCR clonal burden was complicated by variable intervals between samplings and differing treatment regimens.

The CDR3 sequence holds 15 residues, the cysteine and phenylalanine included. CDR3 DNA is the only sequence kept; it has 45 bases, read in frame from the first base. CDR1 and CDR2 are drawn from the germline V gene (reference sequence): GTSNPN, SVGIG. V is reduced by 5 bases and J by 4 bases, leaving a spacing of 20 bases between them. The sample consisted of peripheral blood mononuclear cells. The origin of this receptor is a woman in her 70s with T-cell large granular lymphocyte leukemia. Some clones in this sample may be carry-over from other donors' samples. The age is the age at diagnosis. The sequence joins TRBV30 to TRBJ2-5; TRBD2 is possibly the D segment (6 matching bases). The CDR3 protein is CAWATGLSTGETQYF. In nucleotides, the sequence is TGTGCCTGGGCTACCGGACTATCGACGGGAGAGACCCAGTACTTC.